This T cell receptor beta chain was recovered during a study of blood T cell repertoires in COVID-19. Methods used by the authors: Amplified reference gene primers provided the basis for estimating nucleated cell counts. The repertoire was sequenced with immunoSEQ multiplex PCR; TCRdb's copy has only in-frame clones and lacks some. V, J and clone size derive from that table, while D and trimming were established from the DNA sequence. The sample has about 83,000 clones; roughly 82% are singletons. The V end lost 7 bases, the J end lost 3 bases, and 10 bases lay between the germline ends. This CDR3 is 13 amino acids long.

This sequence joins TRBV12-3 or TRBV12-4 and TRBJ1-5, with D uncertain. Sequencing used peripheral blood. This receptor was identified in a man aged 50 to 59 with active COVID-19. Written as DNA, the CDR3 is TGTGCCAGCAACGTAGAGATCAATCAGCCCCAGCATTTT. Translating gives CASNVEINQPQHF.